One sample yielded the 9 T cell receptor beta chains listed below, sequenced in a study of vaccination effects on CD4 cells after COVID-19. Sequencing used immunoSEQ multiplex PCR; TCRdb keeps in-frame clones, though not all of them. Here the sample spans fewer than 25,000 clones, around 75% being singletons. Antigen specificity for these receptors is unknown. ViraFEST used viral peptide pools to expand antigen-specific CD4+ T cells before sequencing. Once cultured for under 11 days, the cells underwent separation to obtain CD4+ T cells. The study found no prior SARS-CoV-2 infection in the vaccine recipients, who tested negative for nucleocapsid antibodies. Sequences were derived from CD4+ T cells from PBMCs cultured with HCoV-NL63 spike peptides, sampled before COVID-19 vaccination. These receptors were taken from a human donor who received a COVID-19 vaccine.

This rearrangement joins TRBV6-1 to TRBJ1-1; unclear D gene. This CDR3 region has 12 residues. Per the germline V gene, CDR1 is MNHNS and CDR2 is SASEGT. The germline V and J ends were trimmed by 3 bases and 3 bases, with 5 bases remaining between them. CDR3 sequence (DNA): TGTGCCAGCAGTGACAGTTACACTGAAGCTTTCTTT. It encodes CASSDSYTEAFF.

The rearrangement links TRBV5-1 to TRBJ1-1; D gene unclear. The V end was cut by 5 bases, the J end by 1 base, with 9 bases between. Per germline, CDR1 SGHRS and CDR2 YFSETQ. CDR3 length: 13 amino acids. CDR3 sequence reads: CASREYPNTEAFF. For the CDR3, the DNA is TGCGCCAGCAGGGAGTATCCGAACACTGAAGCTTTCTTT.

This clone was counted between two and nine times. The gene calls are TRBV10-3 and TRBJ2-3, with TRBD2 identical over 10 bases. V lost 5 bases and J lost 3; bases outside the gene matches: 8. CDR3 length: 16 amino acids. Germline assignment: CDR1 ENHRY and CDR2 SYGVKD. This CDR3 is CAISRDGLAATDTQYF. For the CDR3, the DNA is TGTGCCATCAGTCGGGATGGACTAGCGGCAACAGATACGCAGTATTTT.

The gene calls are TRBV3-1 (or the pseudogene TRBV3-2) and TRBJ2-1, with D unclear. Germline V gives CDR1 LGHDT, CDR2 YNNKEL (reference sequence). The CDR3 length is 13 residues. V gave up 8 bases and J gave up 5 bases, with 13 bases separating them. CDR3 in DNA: TGTGCCAGCCTCCTGACGGGTAACAATGAGCAGTTCTTC. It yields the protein CASLLTGNNEQFF.

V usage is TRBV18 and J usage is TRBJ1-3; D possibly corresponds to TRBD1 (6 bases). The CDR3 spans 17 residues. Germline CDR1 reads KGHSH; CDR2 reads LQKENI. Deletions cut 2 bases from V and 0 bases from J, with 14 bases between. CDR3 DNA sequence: TGTGCCAGCTCACCATCTCACCAGGGGTACTCTGGAAACACCATATATTTT. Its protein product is CASSPSHQGYSGNTIYF.

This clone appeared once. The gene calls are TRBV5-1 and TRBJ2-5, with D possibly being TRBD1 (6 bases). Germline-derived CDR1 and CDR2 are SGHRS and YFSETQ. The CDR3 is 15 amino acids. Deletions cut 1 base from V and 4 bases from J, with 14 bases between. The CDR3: CASSLLGAFPETQYF. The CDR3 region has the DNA TGCGCCAGCAGCTTGCTGGGGGCCTTCCCAGAGACCCAGTACTTC.

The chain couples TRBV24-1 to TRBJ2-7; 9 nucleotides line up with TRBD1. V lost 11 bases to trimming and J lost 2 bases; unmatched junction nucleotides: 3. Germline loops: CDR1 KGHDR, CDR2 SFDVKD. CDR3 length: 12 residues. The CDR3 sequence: CAIGQGPYEQYF. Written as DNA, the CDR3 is TGTGCCATAGGACAGGGGCCCTACGAGCAGTACTTC.

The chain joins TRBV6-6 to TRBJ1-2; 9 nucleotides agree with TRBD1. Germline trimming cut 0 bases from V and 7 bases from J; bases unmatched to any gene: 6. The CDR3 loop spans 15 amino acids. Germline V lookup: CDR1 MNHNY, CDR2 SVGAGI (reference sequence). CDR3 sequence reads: CASSYSRQGVVGYTF. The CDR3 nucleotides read TGTGCCAGCAGTTACTCTCGACAGGGGGTGGTTGGCTACACCTTC.

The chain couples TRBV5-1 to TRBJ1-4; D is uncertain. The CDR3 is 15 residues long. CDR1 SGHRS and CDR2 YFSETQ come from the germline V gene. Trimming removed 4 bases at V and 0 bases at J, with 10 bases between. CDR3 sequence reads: CASSVTSATNEKLFF. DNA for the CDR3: TGCGCCAGCAGCGTGACGTCTGCAACTAATGAAAAACTGTTTTTT.